The 2 T cell receptor beta chains presented below share a single source sample, sequenced in a study of molecular identifiers for immune sequencing clone quantification. TCRdb reprocessed the PCR reads with MiXCR, giving one entry per CDR3 protein. The data contain under 600,000 distinct CDR3 sequences, about a fifth of them singletons. Sequencing was done on a sample of naive CD8+ T cells from blood, with Jurkat cell RNA spiked in. Sample subset: FACS-sorted CD8+CD4-CCR7+CD45RA+ naive T cells. The source is a human donor in good health. Some libraries in this study had Jurkat cell RNA spiked in.

CDR3 sequence: CASTPGSGWNEQYF. CDR3 DNA sequence: TGTGCCAGCACCCCGGGGAGCGGGTGGAACGAGCAGTACTTC. The chain employs TRBV12-3 or TRBV12-4 and TRBJ2-7; TRBD2 might be the D (6 bases). Trimming stripped 7 bases from V and 5 bases from J, with 18 bases between. The CDR3 sequence is 14 residues long.

This clonotype was picked up a small number of times. The junction differs from germline at one of its ends, possibly a read error. The rearrangement uses TRBV7-6 and TRBJ2-7, with a possible D match to TRBD1 (5 bases). Germline V CDR1 and CDR2: SGHVS, FNYEAQ. The CDR3 is made up of 15 amino acids. The CDR3 DNA sequence: TGTGCCAGCGGCTTAGGTACAGGCCTTTCCTACGAGCAGTACTTC. It specifies CASGLGTGLSYEQYF.